Listed here is a single T cell receptor (beta chain). Its specificity is not known. The data were obtained in a study of CD8+ T cells in alopecia areata. Study-level information: Treated patients took oral tofacitinib at 5 to 10 mg twice daily. Study outcomes and limitations: Mice showed clearer TCR sharing than patients did, a gap that was possibly HLA-related.

Trimming took off 10 bases at V and 7 bases at J, with 16 bases between the two ends. This CDR3 contains 13 residues. Described treatment: oral pan-JAK inhibitor, 5-10 mg twice daily. As part of sample collection, lesional scalp punch biopsies and peripheral blood were taken from alopecia areata patients. TCR sequencing used cDNA made by reverse transcription of extracted RNA. Produced via immunoSEQ multiplex PCR; TCRdb's table is partial and in-frame only. The sample shows fewer than 100,000 clones, just over 70% of them seen only once. The J gene is TRBJ1-4, the V gene TRBV23-1; D not certain. TRBV23-1 is an ORF, with its function uncertain. The clonotype originates from a human donor with alopecia areata. The sequencing here drew on CD8+ T cells sorted from blood, taken around week 44, from a patient treated with tofacitinib. The CDR3 region has the DNA TGCGCCACCTACTTCCCTCGCGGTGAAAAACTGTTTTTT. Translating it yields CATYFPRGEKLFF.